Below are 9 T cell receptor beta chains sequenced from a single sample in a study of blood T cell repertoires in COVID-19. Clones were sequenced by immunoSEQ multiplex PCR, and TCRdb holds only the in-frame ones, with some missing. The sample yields about 230,000 clones, approximately 90% seen once. The sample taken for sequencing was PBMCs or T cells enriched from blood (not recorded which). These receptors all come from a woman aged 40 to 50 with acute COVID-19.

The chain has TRBV3-1 (or the pseudogene TRBV3-2) and TRBJ1-1, with a tentative D call TRBD1 (5 bases). This CDR3 is built from 14 residues. The V gene's germline CDR1 is LGHDT and CDR2 YNNKEL (reference sequence). V was pared by 5 bases and J by 1 base, with 11 bases between. The CDR3: CASSGRDRNTEAFF. CDR3 coding DNA: TGTGCCAGCAGCGGTCGCGACAGGAACACTGAAGCTTTCTTT.

The rearrangement uses TRBV11-2 and TRBJ2-2, with D possibly being TRBD2 (6 bases). The CDR3 contains 14 residues. Looked up from germline, CDR1 is SGHAT and CDR2 is FQNNGV. V was cut by 4 bases and J by 4 bases, with 10 bases left in between. CDR3 in DNA: TGTGCCAGCAGCTCAACTAGCAGCACCGGGGAGCTGTTTTTT. It encodes CASSSTSSTGELFF.

This clone was found once. The chain uses TRBV5-5 and TRBJ2-7; 9 bases map to TRBD1. CDR1 SGHKS and CDR2 YYEKEE come from the germline V gene (reference sequence). The CDR3 totals 13 residues. DNA of the CDR3: TGCGCCAGCAGCTTGGGGACAGGGTACGAGCAGTACGTC. Protein product: CASSLGTGYEQYV.

V gene TRBV24-1 combines with J gene TRBJ1-2; weak D call: TRBD1 (6 bases). The CDR3 has 12 residues. The V gene lost 5 bases and the J gene lost 8 bases, with 11 bases spanning the gap. Germline CDR1 reads KGHDR; CDR2 reads SFDVKD. The CDR3 nucleotides are TGTGCCACCAGTGTTGCCAGGGGCGGCTACACCTTC. The encoded protein is CATSVARGGYTF.

The chain carries TRBV11-3 and TRBJ1-3; D perhaps matches TRBD1 (5 bases). The CDR3 sequence is 15 residues long. Trimming left V 5 bases short and J 0 bases short, with 11 bases between. The germline V gene has CDR1 SGHNT and CDR2 YENEEA. The chain's CDR3 is CASSTQQDSGNTIYF. The CDR3 DNA reads TGTGCCAGCAGCACCCAACAGGACTCTGGAAACACCATATATTTT.

This clone appeared a single time. The V gene is TRBV3-1 (or the pseudogene TRBV3-2), the J gene TRBJ2-5, with 10 bases matching TRBD2. The CDR3 totals 14 residues. The germline gives CDR1 LGHDT, CDR2 YNNKEL (reference sequence). V was pared by 9 bases and J by 5 bases, with 9 bases of the junction left unmatched. For the CDR3, the DNA is TGTGCCAGTTACGGGACTAGCGTTTCGGAGACCCAGTACTTC. Amino acids: CASYGTSVSETQYF.

The chain recombines TRBV12-2 with TRBJ1-5; the table's D gene call, TRBD1, was not cross checked with the DNA. TRBV12-2 is labeled a pseudogene. This CDR3 is built from 18 residues. The CDR3 sequence is CASRFSRVRRVDNQPQHF. Written as DNA, the CDR3 is TGTGCAAGTCGCTTCTCAAGGGTACGCAGGGTTGACAATCAGCCCCAGCATTTT.

The chain has TRBV9 and TRBJ2-1; weak D call: TRBD2 (10 bases). Deletions cut 9 bases from V and 2 bases from J, with 30 bases between. The CDR3 loop spans 19 amino acids. CDR1 and CDR2 from the germline V gene are SGDLS and YYNGEE. The CDR3 protein is CATTTGTGSTSGTYNEQFF. The CDR3 DNA reads TGTGCCACCACGACCGGGACAGGGTCTACTAGCGGGACCTACAATGAGCAGTTCTTC.

As DNA, the CDR3 is TGTGCCAGCCGGATCACTAGCGGCCCCTCCTACAATGAGCAGTTCTTC. It specifies CASRITSGPSYNEQFF. The chain couples TRBV3-1 (or the pseudogene TRBV3-2) to TRBJ2-1; 8 nucleotides agree with TRBD2. V gave up 8 bases and J gave up 0 bases; unmatched junction bases: 9. Looked up from germline, CDR1 is LGHDT and CDR2 is YNNKEL (reference sequence). The CDR3 totals 16 residues.